Below, one T cell receptor (beta chain) is given with its context. The specificity of this receptor is unknown. No base qualities exist here, and no much larger clone lies one base off it. This specimen comes from a study of control samples from healthy donors and cancer patients (dated by TCRdb to 2020 to 2022). The method was the immunoSEQ multiplex PCR assay. Not all clones reach the TCRdb copy of this immuneACCESS table, which keeps in-frame sequences only. Checked studies attribute under half of the gap to unresolved V genes and leave the rest unexplained. The sample profile shows around 200,000 clones; 91% of them were found once. About 1.6% of the sample is taken by the ten largest. What was sequenced was blood. The origin of this receptor is a woman aged 25 to 39 in good health.

The bases read TGTGCCATCAGTGAGTCGGGTTCGGGCAATCAGCCCCAGCATTTT. This codes for CAISESGSGNQPQHF. The chain joins TRBV10-3 to TRBJ1-5, with no D gene named confidently. The V end loses 0 bases and the J end loses 2 bases, and a stretch of 8 bases separates them. From cysteine to phenylalanine, the CDR3 is 15 amino acids long. Kept here is only the CDR3 DNA, which spans 45 bases and is read in frame from base 1. Looking up the germline V gene yields CDR1 ENHRY and CDR2 SYGVKD.